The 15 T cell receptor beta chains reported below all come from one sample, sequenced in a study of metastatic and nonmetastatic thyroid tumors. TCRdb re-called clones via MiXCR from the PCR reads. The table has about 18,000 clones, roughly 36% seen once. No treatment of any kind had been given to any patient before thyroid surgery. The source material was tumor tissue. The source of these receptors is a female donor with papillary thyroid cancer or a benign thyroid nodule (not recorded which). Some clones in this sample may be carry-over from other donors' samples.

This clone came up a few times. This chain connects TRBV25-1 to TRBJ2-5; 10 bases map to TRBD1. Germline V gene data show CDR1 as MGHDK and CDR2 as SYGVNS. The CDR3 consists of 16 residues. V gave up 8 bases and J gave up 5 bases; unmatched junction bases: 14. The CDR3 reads CASDFKGTGDRETQYF. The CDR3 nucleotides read TGTGCCAGCGACTTCAAAGGGACAGGGGATCGGGAGACCCAGTACTTC. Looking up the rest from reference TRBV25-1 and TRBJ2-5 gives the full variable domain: EADIYQTPRYLVIGTGKKITLECSQTMGHDKMYWYQQDPGMELHLIHYSYGVNSTEKGDLSSESTVSRIRTEHFPLTLESARPSHTSQYLCASDFKGTGDRETQYFGPGTRLLVL.

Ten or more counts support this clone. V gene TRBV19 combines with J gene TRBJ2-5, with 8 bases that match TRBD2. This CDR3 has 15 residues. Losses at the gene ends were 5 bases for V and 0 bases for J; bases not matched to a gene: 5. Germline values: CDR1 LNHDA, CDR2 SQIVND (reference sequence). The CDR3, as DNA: TGTGCCAGTAGTGTCGGGGGGGGATACCAAGAGACCCAGTACTTC. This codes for CASSVGGGYQETQYF.

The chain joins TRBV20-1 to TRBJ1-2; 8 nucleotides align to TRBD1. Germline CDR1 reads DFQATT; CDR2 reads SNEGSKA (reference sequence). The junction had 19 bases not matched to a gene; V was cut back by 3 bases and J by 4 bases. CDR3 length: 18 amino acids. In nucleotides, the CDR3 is TGCAGTGCTAGTCTGATGTCGGACAGGGAGCCTTTTAGCTATGGCTACACCTTC. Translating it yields CSASLMSDREPFSYGYTF.

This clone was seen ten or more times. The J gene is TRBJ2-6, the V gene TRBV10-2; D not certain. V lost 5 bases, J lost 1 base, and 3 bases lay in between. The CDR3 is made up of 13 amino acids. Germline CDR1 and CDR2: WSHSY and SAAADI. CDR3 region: CASSLSGANVLTF. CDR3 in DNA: TGCGCCAGCAGTCTGTCTGGGGCCAACGTCCTGACTTTC.

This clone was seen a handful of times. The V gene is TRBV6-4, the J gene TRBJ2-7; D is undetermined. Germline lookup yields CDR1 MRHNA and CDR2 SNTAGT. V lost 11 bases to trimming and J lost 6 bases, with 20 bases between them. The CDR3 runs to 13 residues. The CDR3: CASSSSPGLEQYF. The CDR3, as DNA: TGTGCCTCCTCGTCAAGCCCTGGTCTCGAGCAGTACTTC.

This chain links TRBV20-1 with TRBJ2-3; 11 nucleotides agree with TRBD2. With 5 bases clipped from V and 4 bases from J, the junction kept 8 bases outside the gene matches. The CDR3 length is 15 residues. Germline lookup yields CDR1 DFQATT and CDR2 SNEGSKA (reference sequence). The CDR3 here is CSARPLAGGPDTQYF. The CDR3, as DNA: TGCAGTGCTCGCCCGCTAGCGGGGGGCCCAGATACGCAGTATTTT.

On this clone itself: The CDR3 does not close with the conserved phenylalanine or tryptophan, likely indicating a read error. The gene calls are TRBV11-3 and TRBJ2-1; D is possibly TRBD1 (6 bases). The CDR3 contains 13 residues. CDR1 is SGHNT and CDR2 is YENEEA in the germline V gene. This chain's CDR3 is CACSLDSYNEQFL. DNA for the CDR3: TGTGCCTGCAGCCTGGACAGCTACAATGAGCAGTTCTTG.

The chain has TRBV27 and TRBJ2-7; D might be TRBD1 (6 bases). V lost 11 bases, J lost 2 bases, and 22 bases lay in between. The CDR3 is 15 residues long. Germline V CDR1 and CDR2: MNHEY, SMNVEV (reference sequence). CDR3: CAAGELGKGTYEQYF. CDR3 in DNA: TGTGCCGCAGGGGAGCTGGGTAAGGGAACCTACGAGCAGTACTTC.

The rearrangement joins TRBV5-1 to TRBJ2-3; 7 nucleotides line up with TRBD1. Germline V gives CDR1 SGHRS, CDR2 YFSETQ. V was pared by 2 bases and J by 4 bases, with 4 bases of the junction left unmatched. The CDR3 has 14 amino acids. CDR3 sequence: CASSLERGPDTQYF. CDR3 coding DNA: TGCGCCAGCAGCTTAGAGAGGGGGCCAGATACGCAGTATTTT.

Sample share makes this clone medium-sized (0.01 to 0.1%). CDR3 protein: CASRPPPQGGDADTQYF. DNA for the CDR3: TGTGCCAGCAGGCCCCCGCCACAGGGTGGAGACGCAGATACGCAGTATTTT. The V call is TRBV6-2 or TRBV6-3, the J call TRBJ2-3, with D tentatively TRBD1 (6 bases). V lost 6 bases and J lost 4, with 23 bases in between. The germline gives CDR1 MNHEY, CDR2 SVGEGT. The CDR3 loop spans 17 amino acids.

CDR3 DNA: TGCAGTGCTAGAGAGGATGCTTTCTACGAGCAGTACTTC. Encoded protein: CSAREDAFYEQYF. The V and J genes are TRBV20-1 and TRBJ2-7, with D uncertain. Per the germline V gene, CDR1 is DFQATT and CDR2 is SNEGSKA (reference sequence). The ends were cut back, 0 bases at V and 3 bases at J, with 9 bases in the middle. This CDR3 region has 13 residues.

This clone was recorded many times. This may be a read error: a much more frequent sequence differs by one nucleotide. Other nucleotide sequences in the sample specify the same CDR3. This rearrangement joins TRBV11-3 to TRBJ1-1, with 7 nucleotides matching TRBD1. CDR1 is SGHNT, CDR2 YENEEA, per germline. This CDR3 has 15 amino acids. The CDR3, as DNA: TGTGCCAGCAGCTTAGACCTCCGGGACAGCGCTGAAGCCTTCTTT. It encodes CASSLDLRDSAEAFF.

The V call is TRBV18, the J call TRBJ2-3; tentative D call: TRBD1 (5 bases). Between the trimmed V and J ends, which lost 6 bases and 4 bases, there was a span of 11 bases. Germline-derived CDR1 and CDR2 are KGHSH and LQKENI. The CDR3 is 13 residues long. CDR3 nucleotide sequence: TGTGCCAGCTCTCCGACAGTAGCAGATACGCAGTATTTT. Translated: CASSPTVADTQYF.

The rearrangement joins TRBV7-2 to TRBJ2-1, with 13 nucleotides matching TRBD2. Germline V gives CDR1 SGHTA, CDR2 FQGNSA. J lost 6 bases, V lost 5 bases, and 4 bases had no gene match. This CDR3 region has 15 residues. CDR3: CASSRGLAGFNEQFF. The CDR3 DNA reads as TGTGCCAGCAGCCGGGGACTAGCGGGGTTCAATGAGCAGTTCTTC.

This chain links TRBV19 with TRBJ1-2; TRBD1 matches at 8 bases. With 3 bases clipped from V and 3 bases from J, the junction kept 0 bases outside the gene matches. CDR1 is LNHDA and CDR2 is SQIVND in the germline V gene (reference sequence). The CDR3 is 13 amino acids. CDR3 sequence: CASSMTGDYGYTF. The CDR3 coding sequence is TGTGCCAGTAGTATGACAGGGGACTATGGCTACACCTTC.